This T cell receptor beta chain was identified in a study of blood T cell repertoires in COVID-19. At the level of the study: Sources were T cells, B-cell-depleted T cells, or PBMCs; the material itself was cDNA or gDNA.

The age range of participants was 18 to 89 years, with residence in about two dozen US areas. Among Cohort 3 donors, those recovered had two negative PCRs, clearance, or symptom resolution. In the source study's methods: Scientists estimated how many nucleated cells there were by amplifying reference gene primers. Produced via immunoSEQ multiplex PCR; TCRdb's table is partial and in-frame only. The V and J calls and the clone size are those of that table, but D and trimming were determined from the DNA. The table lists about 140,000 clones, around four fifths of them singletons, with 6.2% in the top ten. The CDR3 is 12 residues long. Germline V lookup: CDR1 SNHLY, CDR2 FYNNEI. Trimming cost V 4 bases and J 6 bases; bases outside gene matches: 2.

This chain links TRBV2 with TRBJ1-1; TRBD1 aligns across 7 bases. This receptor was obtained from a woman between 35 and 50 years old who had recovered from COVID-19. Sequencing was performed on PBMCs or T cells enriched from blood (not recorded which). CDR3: CASSGDSPEAFF. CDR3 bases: TGTGCCAGCAGTGGGGACAGCCCTGAAGCTTTCTTT.